This T cell receptor (beta chain) was identified during a study of post-analysis software for immune sequencing data. Study at large: Recorded subtypes: relapsing-remitting, secondary progressive, progressive-relapsing; some patients unannotated. Findings and caveats of the study: Patients with multiple sclerosis recorded significantly lower normalized Chao1 diversity than controls, the study found. Higher frequency in patients than in controls was seen for 5 or 6 TRBV segments, with TRBV5-6, TRBV5-1 and TRBV20-1 among them. By F measure, samples from a shared preparation batch strongly co-clustered.

Germline V gives CDR1 SGHVS, CDR2 FQNEAQ. The CDR3 contains 13 residues. Unique molecular identifiers were carried by the TCR beta cDNA libraries. A single record per CDR3 protein comes from TCRdb applying MiXCR to the PCR reads. Of some 240,000 distinct CDR3 sequences listed, 36% are singletons. On this clonotype itself: What it recognizes is unknown. One end of the junction does not line up with germline, which may come from a read error.

The specimen was blood. The receptor was derived from a girl under 18 with multiple sclerosis. The V call is TRBV7-8, the J call TRBJ1-1; D is unresolved. The CDR3 here is CASSLSENTEAFF. The DNA for the CDR3 is TGTGCCAGCAGCTTATCAGAGAACACCGAAGCTTTCTTT.